This T cell receptor (beta chain) derives from a study of liver allograft versus peripheral blood T cells. Study-wide context: T cell receptor repertoires in transplanted livers were compared with those in recipients' peripheral blood.

TCRdb itself ran the reads through MiXCR, one entry per CDR3 protein. The sample yields 9,500 to 13,000 distinct CDR3 sequences, 23% seen once. The CDR3 runs to 12 residues. V gave up 6 bases and J gave up 4 bases, with 12 bases separating them. The germline gives CDR1 DFQATT, CDR2 SNEGSKA (reference sequence). This chain uses TRBV20-1 with TRBJ1-2; D not certain. This clonotype originated in a human patient who had a liver transplant. The graft donor may have given rise to some T cells. CDR3 sequence reads: CSASGAGYGYTF. The DNA for the CDR3 is TGCAGTGCCTCAGGAGCTGGCTATGGCTACACCTTC.